These 29 T cell receptor beta chains share one sample of origin, sequenced in a study of blood T cell repertoires in COVID-19. Clones were sequenced by immunoSEQ multiplex PCR, and TCRdb holds only the in-frame ones, with some missing. The sample includes 340,000 or so clones, around 80% of them seen just once. The sequenced sample consisted of peripheral blood. All receptors come from a man under 40 with active or convalescent COVID-19.

V and J are TRBV3-1 (or the pseudogene TRBV3-2) and TRBJ2-1; TRBD2 is a possible D gene (6 bases). Germline values: CDR1 LGHDT, CDR2 YNNKEL (reference sequence). The CDR3 consists of 15 residues. V was shortened by 4 bases and J by 9 bases, with 19 bases between the two germline ends. CDR3: CASSPKGAPGGEQFF. CDR3 DNA sequence: TGTGCCAGCAGCCCGAAAGGCGCTCCCGGGGGTGAGCAGTTCTTC.

The chain carries TRBV4-2 and TRBJ1-1; D gene uncertain. CDR1 is LGHNA, CDR2 YNFKEQ, per germline. Trimming stripped 0 bases from V and 0 bases from J, with 8 bases between. This CDR3 contains 15 residues. Here the CDR3 reads CASSQDYLMNTEAFF. In DNA form, the CDR3 reads TGTGCCAGCAGCCAAGACTACCTTATGAACACTGAAGCTTTCTTT.

The J gene is TRBJ2-7, the V gene TRBV5-6; TRBD2 matches at 10 bases. CDR1 SGHDT and CDR2 YYEEEE come from the germline V gene. The CDR3 extends over 16 amino acids. The V and J ends lost 4 bases and 0 bases, in that order; junction bases with no gene match: 7. DNA for the CDR3: TGTGCCAGCAGCGAGGCTAGCGGGAGTCGCTCCTACGAGCAGTACTTC. This gives the protein CASSEASGSRSYEQYF. The complete variable domain, with remaining parts taken from reference TRBV5-6 and TRBJ2-7, reads DAGVTQSPTHLIKTRGQQVTLRCSPKSGHDTVSWYQQALGQGPQFIFQYYEEEERQRGNFPDRFSGHQFPNYSSELNVNALLLGDSALYLCASSEASGSRSYEQYFGPGTRLTVT.

Only a few counts were recorded for this clone. This sequence joins TRBV7-9 and TRBJ2-1; no clear D gene. This CDR3 has 15 amino acids. Germline V gene lookup returns CDR1 SEHNR and CDR2 FQNEAQ (reference sequence). The V and J ends lost 1 base and 4 bases respectively, with 11 bases between them. The CDR3 sequence: CASSLVWAGYNEQFF. CDR3 nucleotides: TGTGCCAGCAGCTTAGTCTGGGCTGGTTACAATGAGCAGTTCTTC. Together with reference TRBV7-9 and TRBJ2-1, the CDR3 gives the full variable domain: DTGVSQNPRHKITKRGQNVTFRCDPISEHNRLYWYRQTLGQGPEFLTYFQNEAQLEKSRLLSDRFSAERPKGSFSTLEIQRTEQGDSAMYLCASSLVWAGYNEQFFGPGTRLTVL.

This chain links TRBV7-2 with TRBJ2-3; D possibly corresponds to TRBD2 (5 bases). The CDR3 contains 14 residues. Germline V gives CDR1 SGHTA, CDR2 FQGNSA. Trimming removed 5 bases from V and 2 bases from J, with 11 bases in between. The CDR3 DNA reads TGTGCCAGCAGCCCCGGACTTTACACAGATACGCAGTATTTT. Translated, it gives CASSPGLYTDTQYF.

The chain joins TRBV5-4 to TRBJ1-4, with D possibly TRBD1 on 6 matching bases. CDR1 and CDR2 from the germline V gene are SGHNT and YYREEE (reference sequence). The ends were cut back, 3 bases at V and 7 bases at J, with 16 bases in the middle. CDR3 size: 15 residues. The chain's CDR3 is CASSSQGRGGEKLFF. In DNA, the CDR3 is TGTGCCAGCAGCTCCCAGGGGAGAGGGGGTGAAAAACTGTTTTTT.

The chain is built from TRBV4-3 and TRBJ1-2, with D maybe TRBD1 (6 bases). Germline V gene data show CDR1 as LGHNA and CDR2 as YSLEER. V was cut by 2 bases and J by 1 base, with 11 bases left in between. The CDR3 has 15 amino acids. This CDR3 is CASSQWGRDNYGYTF. In DNA, the CDR3 is TGCGCCAGCAGCCAATGGGGGCGAGATAACTATGGCTACACCTTC.

The chain combines TRBV6-5 with TRBJ2-5, with a weak D call TRBD1 (7 bases). V dropped 7 bases and J dropped 5 bases, with 20 bases sitting between them. The CDR3 loop spans 15 amino acids. Germline CDR1 MNHEY, CDR2 SVGAGI. CDR3 region: CASTRLQGRYETQYF. Here the CDR3 DNA reads TGTGCCAGCACTCGACTACAGGGGAGGTACGAGACCCAGTACTTC.

This clone has more than one count but fewer than ten. V and J are TRBV5-1 and TRBJ1-1; unclear D gene. V was clipped by 5 bases and J by 3 bases, with 5 bases between them. CDR1 SGHRS and CDR2 YFSETQ come from the germline V gene. There are 11 residues in the CDR3. CDR3 in DNA: TGCGCCAGCAGGGCAGACACTGAAGCTTTCTTT. The encoded protein is CASRADTEAFF.

The chain joins TRBV19 to TRBJ1-1; D not resolved. The CDR3 has 12 residues. Between the trimmed V and J ends, which lost 3 bases and 10 bases, there was a span of 12 bases. The germline V gene has CDR1 LNHDA and CDR2 SQIVND (reference sequence). CDR3 loop: CASSIPGSGAFF. The CDR3 region has the DNA TGTGCCAGTAGTATTCCGGGGAGTGGAGCTTTCTTT.

The rearrangement uses TRBV7-5 and TRBJ1-5; the table calls TRBD1, which could not be checked here. TRBV7-5 is a pseudogene. The CDR3 spans 12 residues. The CDR3 region is CARRSTAWPQHF. In DNA, the CDR3 is TGTGCCAGAAGGTCCACAGCCTGGCCCCAGCATTTT.

This chain links TRBV18 with TRBJ1-6, with a tentative D call TRBD1 (5 bases). CDR3 length: 21 residues. Trimming took off 0 bases at V and 3 bases at J, with 24 bases between the two ends. Germline V gives CDR1 KGHSH, CDR2 LQKENI. The CDR3 DNA reads as TGTGCCAGCTCACCACCGGGGGTTTCGGGACGGGGAGGCAGCTATAATTCACCCCTCCACTTT. Its translation is CASSPPGVSGRGGSYNSPLHF.

V usage is TRBV6-5 and J usage is TRBJ2-5; maybe TRBD1 (5 bases). Trimming pared 0 bases from V and 5 bases from J, leaving 13 bases between. Germline CDR1 and CDR2: MNHEY and SVGAGI. This CDR3 has 15 residues. DNA of the CDR3: TGTGCCAGCAGTTACTCAGGGGCCCCCCGGGAGACCCAGTACTTC. Translated, it gives CASSYSGAPRETQYF.

This chain uses TRBV7-2 with TRBJ1-2, with unresolved D. Germline CDR1 reads SGHTA; CDR2 reads FQGNSA. CDR3 length: 14 residues. Trimming stripped 2 bases from V and 0 bases from J, with 7 bases between. The CDR3 DNA reads TGTGCCAGCAGCTTAAGCCCCTCTAACTATGGCTACACCTTC. Translating it yields CASSLSPSNYGYTF.

CDR3 coding DNA: TGTGCCTCCACCGTCGTAGCGACCACTAGCACAGATACGCAGTATTTT. It specifies CASTVVATTSTDTQYF. The chain employs TRBV30 and TRBJ2-3, with a possible D match to TRBD2 (5 bases). Trimming took off 7 bases at V and 0 bases at J, with 20 bases between the two ends. Germline values: CDR1 GTSNPN, CDR2 SVGIG (reference sequence). The CDR3 is 16 residues long.

The rearrangement links TRBV27 to TRBJ1-2; D may be TRBD1 (6 bases). With 11 bases removed from V and 4 bases from J, the gap between germline ends came to 11 bases. Germline V gene sequence: CDR1 MNHEY, CDR2 SMNVEV (reference sequence). The CDR3 sequence is 11 residues long. CDR3 protein: CASGQFYGYTF. The CDR3 coding sequence is TGTGCCTCTGGACAGTTCTATGGCTACACCTTC.

This chain joins TRBV10-3 and TRBJ1-6; 10 bases align to TRBD1. V trimming: 4 bases; J trimming: 10 bases; junction bases outside the gene matches: 10. This CDR3 is 16 amino acids long. The germline CDR1 and CDR2 sequences are ENHRY and SYGVKD. CDR3: CAISGSGTGVQSPLHF. In DNA, the CDR3 is TGTGCCATCAGTGGATCCGGGACAGGGGTCCAATCACCCCTCCACTTT.

This chain connects TRBV15 to TRBJ2-1; the match to TRBD1 covers 10 bases. The V gene end was trimmed by 2 bases and the J gene end by 9 bases; junction bases not matched to a gene: 7. This CDR3 is built from 15 residues. Germline V gene lookup returns CDR1 LNHNV and CDR2 YYDKDF (reference sequence). CDR3 sequence (DNA): TGTGCCACCAGCAGAACCGGGACAGGGGATGTTGAGCAGTTCTTC. Its translation: CATSRTGTGDVEQFF. The variable domain in full, with the rest retrieved from reference TRBV15 and TRBJ2-1, is DAMVIQNPRYQVTQFGKPVTLSCSQTLNHNVMYWYQQKSSQAPKLLFHYYDKDFNNEADTPDNFQSRRPNTSFCFLDIRSPGLGDTAMYLCATSRTGTGDVEQFFGPGTRLTVL.

As to this clone: This sample includes further DNA sequences coding for the same CDR3. The chain employs TRBV28 and TRBJ2-1, with D possibly TRBD1 on 5 matching bases. Trimming pared 8 bases from V and 1 base from J, leaving 6 bases between. Per germline, CDR1 MDHEN and CDR2 SYDVKM. The CDR3 contains 12 residues. The CDR3 reads CASGASYNEQFF. The CDR3 coding sequence is TGTGCCAGCGGGGCTTCCTACAATGAGCAGTTCTTC.

V is TRBV7-9 and J is TRBJ2-3; TRBD2 matches 15 bases. The J segment lost 0 bases and the V segment lost 8 bases, leaving 9 bases of the junction unmatched. This CDR3 region has 18 residues. Germline V gives CDR1 SEHNR, CDR2 FQNEAQ (reference sequence). The CDR3 protein is CASRGGLAGGFSTDTQYF. CDR3 nucleotide sequence: TGTGCCAGCCGCGGGGGACTAGCGGGGGGCTTTAGCACAGATACGCAGTATTTT.

The chain is built from TRBV19 and TRBJ1-2, with a tentative D call TRBD1 (5 bases). The germline gives CDR1 LNHDA, CDR2 SQIVND (reference sequence). The length of the CDR3 is 15 residues. V lost 5 bases and J lost 2, with 15 bases in between. The CDR3 here is CASSGSWRGNYGYTF. DNA of the CDR3: TGTGCCAGTAGTGGCTCTTGGAGGGGAAACTATGGCTACACCTTC.

The chain recombines TRBV7-3 with TRBJ2-1; D may be TRBD1 (5 bases). Trimming took off 5 bases at V and 7 bases at J, with 12 bases between the two ends. CDR1 is SGHTA and CDR2 is FQGTGA in the germline V gene. This CDR3 is 13 amino acids long. The CDR3 DNA sequence: TGTGCCAGCAGCCCCTACGACAGTAATGAGCAGTTCTTC. Protein sequence: CASSPYDSNEQFF.

The J gene is TRBJ1-2, the V gene TRBV9; D may be TRBD1 (6 bases). The V gene's germline CDR1 is SGDLS and CDR2 YYNGEE. The CDR3 length is 12 residues. V was cut by 3 bases and J by 8 bases, with 11 bases left in between. The CDR3 DNA follows: TGTGCCAGCAGCGAGCCTGGGGGCGGCTACACCTTC. Amino acids: CASSEPGGGYTF.

V usage is TRBV19 and J usage is TRBJ1-5, with a possible D match to TRBD1 (6 bases). The CDR3 consists of 14 residues. Trimming took 4 bases from V and 9 from J, leaving 16 bases between them. Germline loops: CDR1 LNHDA, CDR2 SQIVND (reference sequence). The CDR3 region is CASSSRTAGRPQHF. In DNA, the CDR3 is TGTGCCAGTAGTAGCCGGACAGCGGGGAGGCCCCAGCATTTT.

V gene TRBV10-1 combines with J gene TRBJ1-5; possibly TRBD1 for D (5 bases). V was clipped by 9 bases and J by 0 bases, with 9 bases between them. Germline V gene data show CDR1 as WNHNN and CDR2 as SYGVQD (reference sequence). This CDR3 is 13 amino acids long. CDR3 in amino acids: CARGGDSNQPQHF. DNA of the CDR3: TGCGCCAGGGGGGGGGATAGCAATCAGCCCCAGCATTTT.

The rearrangement uses TRBV7-9 and TRBJ1-4; 10 positions match TRBD1. V was clipped by 9 bases and J by 5 bases; unmatched bases: 12. Germline V gives CDR1 SEHNR, CDR2 FQNEAQ (reference sequence). The length of the CDR3 is 16 residues. In nucleotides, the CDR3 is TGTGCCAGTAGGCCGGGACAGGGGTCCTTCAATGAAAAACTGTTTTTT. Protein: CASRPGQGSFNEKLFF.

V and J are TRBV6-1 and TRBJ2-1; 13 nucleotides line up with TRBD2. This CDR3 comprises 16 residues. The V gene's germline CDR1 is MNHNS and CDR2 SASEGT. The V and J ends lost 4 bases and 5 bases, in that order; junction bases with no gene match: 5. The CDR3 sequence: CASSVWTSGSHNEQFF. Written as DNA, the CDR3 is TGTGCCAGCAGTGTATGGACTAGCGGGAGCCACAATGAGCAGTTCTTC.

This rearrangement joins TRBV6-2 or TRBV6-3 to TRBJ1-4; unclear D gene. This CDR3 spans 13 amino acids. Trimming took 2 bases from V and 3 from J, leaving 4 bases between them. In germline, CDR1 is MNHEY, CDR2 SVGEGT. This CDR3 is CASSYRANEKLFF. DNA for the CDR3: TGTGCCAGCAGTTACCGGGCTAATGAAAAACTGTTTTTT.

This clone was found once. The chain's CDR3 is CASSLGAGRGGSPLHF. The CDR3 bases are TGTGCCAGCAGCTTAGGGGCAGGTAGGGGTGGTTCACCCCTCCACTTT. The chain couples TRBV7-2 to TRBJ1-6; the D gene is possibly TRBD1 (5 bases). This CDR3 region has 16 residues. V lost 1 base and J 9 bases, leaving 16 bases between the germline ends. The germline V gene has CDR1 SGHTA and CDR2 FQGNSA.